Only one count was recorded for the clone carrying this T cell receptor (beta chain). V lost 7 bases to trimming and J lost 11 bases, with 24 bases between them. The CDR3 extends over 14 amino acids. Germline V gene sequence: CDR1 SGHNT, CDR2 YYREEE (reference sequence). This entry comes from a study of blood T cell repertoires in COVID-19. Study in general: Italy, Spain and the United States were the sources of the convalescent and acute COVID-19 samples. From T cells, B-cell-depleted T cells, or PBMCs came the material, which was cDNA or gDNA.

Authors' methods: Reference gene primer amplification gave nucleated cell count estimates. The repertoire was sequenced with immunoSEQ multiplex PCR; TCRdb's copy has only in-frame clones and lacks some. The DNA was the basis for D and trimming; V, J and clone size are from that table. The table lists 200,000 to 250,000 clones, 86% of them singletons. The chain uses TRBV5-4 and TRBJ1-1; a weak D match, TRBD1 (6 bases). This receptor was obtained from a woman in her forties or fifties with acute or convalescent COVID-19. Sequencing was done on a sample of peripheral blood. The CDR3 sequence is CASASQTGTRPAFF. CDR3 nucleotide sequence: TGTGCCAGCGCTAGCCAAACAGGGACCCGGCCGGCTTTCTTT.